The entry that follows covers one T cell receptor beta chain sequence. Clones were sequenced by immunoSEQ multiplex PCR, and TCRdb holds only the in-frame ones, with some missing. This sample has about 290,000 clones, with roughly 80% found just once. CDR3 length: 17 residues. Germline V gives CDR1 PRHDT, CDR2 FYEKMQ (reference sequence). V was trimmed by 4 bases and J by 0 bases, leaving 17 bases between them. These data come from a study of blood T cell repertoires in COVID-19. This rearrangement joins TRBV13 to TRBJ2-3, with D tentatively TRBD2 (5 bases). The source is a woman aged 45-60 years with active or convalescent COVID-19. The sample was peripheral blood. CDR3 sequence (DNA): TGTGCCAGCAGCTATGAGGGTATCGGATCTAGCACAGATACGCAGTATTTT. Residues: CASSYEGIGSSTDTQYF.